Listed here are 27 T cell receptor beta chains from one sample, sequenced in a study of cytomegalovirus exposure and HLA in healthy donors (dated by TCRdb to about 2017). The library was generated by the immunoSEQ multiplex PCR assay. TCRdb retrieved this table from immuneACCESS and kept in-frame rearrangements only. Not all clones are present; in checked studies, unresolved V genes account for under half, and no reason is known for the remainder. Counted in this sample were about 150,000 clones; around 83% of them appeared once. The top ten clones comprise about 2.2% of the sample. The specimen sequenced was PBMCs. Receptors were obtained from a human donor in good health.

V gene TRBV28 combines with J gene TRBJ2-7, with D maybe TRBD1 (5 bases). Trimming cost V 4 bases and J 0 bases, with 13 bases left between them. This CDR3 is 15 amino acids long. Germline CDR1 and CDR2: MDHEN and SYDVKM. CDR3 in DNA: TGTGCCAGCAGTTCCCTCGGACAAGACTCCTACGAGCAGTACTTC. Encoded protein: CASSSLGQDSYEQYF.

This clone turned up a few times. The chain joins TRBV7-9 to TRBJ2-7; 7 bases map to TRBD1. The CDR3 contains 14 residues. The V gene end was trimmed by 5 bases and the J gene end by 4 bases; junction bases not matched to a gene: 8. Per the germline V gene, CDR1 is SEHNR and CDR2 is FQNEAQ (reference sequence). For the CDR3, the DNA is TGTGCCAGCAGCCCCGCAGGACAGGATTACGAGCAGTACTTC. Residues: CASSPAGQDYEQYF.

The V gene is TRBV7-9, the J gene TRBJ2-2; tentative D call: TRBD1 (6 bases). Germline lookup yields CDR1 SEHNR and CDR2 FQNEAQ (reference sequence). The CDR3 has 13 amino acids. DNA of the CDR3: TGTGCTAGGGACAAACGATTGTCCGGGGAGCTGTTTTTT. It yields the protein CARDKRLSGELFF.

J is TRBJ1-2 and V is TRBV10-2, with a weak D call TRBD1 (6 bases). The CDR3 loop spans 16 amino acids. V lost 0 bases and J 8 bases, leaving 19 bases between the germline ends. Germline V CDR1 and CDR2: WSHSY, SAAADI. CDR3 bases: TGCGCCAGCAGTGAGTCGTATGGTACGGGGGGCCAAGGCTACACCTTC. Residues: CASSESYGTGGQGYTF.

This chain joins TRBV28 and TRBJ1-5; 7 bases are shared with TRBD1. This CDR3 has 14 amino acids. The germline V gene encodes CDR1 MDHEN and CDR2 SYDVKM. With V trimmed by 6 bases and J by 6 bases, 8 bases remained unmatched. The CDR3 DNA follows: TGTGCCAGCAGCCCGAGGGGGCCGCCTCAGCCCCAGCATTTT. As protein: CASSPRGPPQPQHF. Using reference TRBV28 and TRBJ1-5 for the parts outside the CDR3, the full variable domain is DVKVTQSSRYLVKRTGEKVFLECVQDMDHENMFWYRQDPGLGLRLIYFSYDVKMKEKGDIPEGYSVSREKKERFSLILESASTNQTSMYLCASSPRGPPQPQHFGDGTRLSIL.

The V call is TRBV7-9, the J call TRBJ2-1, with D possibly matching TRBD2 (6 bases). V was cut by 5 bases and J by 6 bases, with 14 bases left in between. The CDR3 consists of 14 residues. CDR1 SEHNR and CDR2 FQNEAQ come from the germline V gene (reference sequence). The CDR3 coding sequence is TGTGCCAGCAGCCACCCGCGGAGGGCCAATGAGCAGTTCTTC. It translates to CASSHPRRANEQFF.

For this clone: One junction end disagrees with the germline gene, perhaps due to a read error. This rearrangement joins TRBV7-9 to TRBJ2-1; TRBD2 agrees at 8 bases. The CDR3 totals 15 residues. In germline, CDR1 is SEHNR, CDR2 FQNEAQ (reference sequence). DNA for the CDR3: TGTGCCAGCACCTTAGCCAGCGGGAGCGTAAATGAGCAGTTCTTC. Its protein is CASTLASGSVNEQFF.

This clone was seen just once. The chain links TRBV5-4 to TRBJ2-2; TRBD2 matches 10 bases. The CDR3 loop spans 14 amino acids. Germline CDR1 and CDR2: SGHNT and YYREEE (reference sequence). V gave up 2 bases and J gave up 5 bases; unmatched junction bases: 0. As DNA, the CDR3 is TGTGCCAGCAGCTTTAGCGGGGGGACCGGGGAGCTGTTTTTT. This encodes CASSFSGGTGELFF.

J is TRBJ2-3 and V is TRBV6-1, with TRBD1 identical over 8 bases. This CDR3 is 17 amino acids long. Germline CDR1 is MNHNS and CDR2 is SASEGT. Germline trimming cut 6 bases from V and 0 bases from J; bases unmatched to any gene: 11. CDR3 bases: TGTGCCAGCAGCGAAACATACGGACAGGGCAGCACAGATACGCAGTATTTT. It codes for CASSETYGQGSTDTQYF.

This rearrangement joins TRBV28 to TRBJ2-3; TRBD1 matches 7 bases. The CDR3 is 15 amino acids. J was trimmed by 2 bases and V by 4 bases; bases with no gene match: 6. Germline values: CDR1 MDHEN, CDR2 SYDVKM. The CDR3 loop reads CASSSTGTYTDTQYF. The CDR3 region has the DNA TGTGCCAGCAGTTCGACAGGGACATACACAGATACGCAGTATTTT.

This clone was observed once. J is TRBJ1-1 and V is TRBV27; D is possibly TRBD1 (6 bases). The V and J ends lost 5 bases and 4 bases respectively, with 11 bases between them. Germline V gene sequence: CDR1 MNHEY, CDR2 SMNVEV (reference sequence). The CDR3 is 13 residues long. The DNA for the CDR3 is TGTGCCAGCAGTACAGGGCTGAGCACTGAAGCTTTCTTT. It codes for CASSTGLSTEAFF.

The CDR3 DNA is TGTGCCAGTAGTATAATCGGGCAGGGGGACCACACTGAAGCTTTCTTT. This translates into CASSIIGQGDHTEAFF. The chain employs TRBV19 and TRBJ1-1; TRBD1 aligns across 7 bases. The length of the CDR3 is 16 residues. With V trimmed by 2 bases and J by 3 bases, 9 bases remained unmatched. Germline V gives CDR1 LNHDA, CDR2 SQIVND (reference sequence).

The rearrangement joins TRBV7-9 to TRBJ1-4; tentatively, D is TRBD1 (5 bases). The length of the CDR3 is 16 residues. CDR1 is SEHNR, CDR2 FQNEAQ, per germline (reference sequence). V gave up 5 bases and J gave up 8 bases, with 21 bases separating them. Here the CDR3 reads CASSPSLLPGPEKLFF. The CDR3 nucleotides read TGTGCCAGCAGCCCCAGCCTATTGCCAGGGCCGGAAAAACTGTTTTTT. Based on the CDR3 plus reference TRBV7-9 and TRBJ1-4, the full variable domain is DTGVSQNPRHKITKRGQNVTFRCDPISEHNRLYWYRQTLGQGPEFLTYFQNEAQLEKSRLLSDRFSAERPKGSFSTLEIQRTEQGDSAMYLCASSPSLLPGPEKLFFGSGTQLSVL.

V and J are TRBV7-2 and TRBJ1-2; 11 bases are a match to TRBD1. This CDR3 comprises 16 residues. Germline CDR1 and CDR2: SGHTA and FQGNSA. V shed 2 bases and J 7 bases; nucleotides not matched to a gene: 9. CDR3 coding DNA: TGTGCCAGCAGCTTATTAGTAGGACAGGGGGCCCGTGGCTACACCTTC. This encodes CASSLLVGQGARGYTF.

The chain is built from TRBV7-2 and TRBJ2-5; D is ambiguous. The CDR3 consists of 11 residues. Germline V lookup: CDR1 SGHTA, CDR2 FQGNSA. Trimming stripped 5 bases from V and 3 bases from J, with 4 bases between. The CDR3, as DNA: TGTGCCAGCAGCGCAGAAGAGACCCAGTACTTC. It is translated as CASSAEETQYF.

V is TRBV5-1 and J is TRBJ1-4, with TRBD1 matching over 7 bases. This CDR3 has 16 residues. V was pared by 1 base and J by 6 bases, with 9 bases of the junction left unmatched. Germline V gene sequence: CDR1 SGHRS, CDR2 YFSETQ. CDR3 amino acids: CASSLNPRGLDEKLFF. The CDR3 DNA reads TGCGCCAGCAGCTTGAACCCGAGGGGGCTCGATGAAAAACTGTTTTTT.

The sample holds one count of this clone. The chain links TRBV7-3 to TRBJ2-2, with no clear D. Deletions cut 5 bases from V and 1 base from J, with 5 bases between. This CDR3 contains 13 residues. Germline V gene lookup returns CDR1 SGHTA and CDR2 FQGTGA. The CDR3 loop is CASSDKNTGELFF. In DNA, the CDR3 is TGTGCCAGCAGCGACAAGAACACCGGGGAGCTGTTTTTT.

This clone came up once. The chain has TRBV6-5 and TRBJ2-5, with D perhaps TRBD1 (5 bases). V was pared by 7 bases and J by 1 base, with 13 bases between. This CDR3 is 14 amino acids long. The germline gives CDR1 MNHEY, CDR2 SVGAGI. CDR3 DNA: TGTGCCAGCACCCCATCAAGGGGCCAAGAGACCCAGTACTTC. Translating gives CASTPSRGQETQYF.

The chain uses TRBV11-3 and TRBJ1-1; no clear D gene. Trimming shortened V by 1 base and J by 5 bases, and 5 bases separated the two germline ends. CDR3 size: 12 residues. Germline-derived CDR1 and CDR2 are SGHNT and YENEEA. The CDR3: CASSLGETEAFF. The CDR3 region has the DNA TGTGCCAGCAGCTTAGGAGAGACTGAAGCTTTCTTT.

The chain employs TRBV19 and TRBJ2-7; the D gene is possibly TRBD1 (5 bases). The CDR3 totals 15 residues. The germline CDR1 and CDR2 sequences are LNHDA and SQIVND (reference sequence). Trimming left V 4 bases short and J 0 bases short, with 13 bases between. Here the CDR3 reads CASSTRTPNSYEQYF. CDR3 coding DNA: TGTGCCAGTAGTACCAGGACACCGAACTCCTACGAGCAGTACTTC.

The chain recombines TRBV6-6 with TRBJ2-3; unclear D gene. V lost 2 bases and J lost 4, with 7 bases in between. CDR1 is MNHNY, CDR2 SVGAGI, per germline (reference sequence). CDR3 length: 13 residues. In nucleotides, the CDR3 is TGTGCCAGCAGTTACCTCTCCGCAGATACGCAGTATTTT. It translates to CASSYLSADTQYF.

The chain uses TRBV11-2 and TRBJ2-5, with D hard to call. The CDR3 is made up of 14 amino acids. The germline V gene has CDR1 SGHAT and CDR2 FQNNGV. The V and J ends lost 2 bases and 5 bases respectively, with 12 bases between them. The CDR3 DNA reads TGTGCCAGCAGCTTAATAACCCCCGGGGAGACCCAGTACTTC. Protein sequence: CASSLITPGETQYF.

The V gene is TRBV4-3, the J gene TRBJ1-1; the D gene is possibly TRBD1 (6 bases). Between the trimmed V and J ends, which lost 0 bases and 4 bases, there was a span of 12 bases. CDR1 is LGHNA, CDR2 YSLEER, per germline. This CDR3 contains 15 residues. The CDR3: CASSQDPGATTEAFF. The DNA of the CDR3 is TGCGCCAGCAGCCAAGATCCAGGGGCTACCACTGAAGCTTTCTTT.

This clone turned up a few times. The CDR3 coding sequence is TGCGCCAGCAGCTTGGGAGCGGTGATGAACACTGAAGCTTTCTTT. It encodes CASSLGAVMNTEAFF. V and J are TRBV5-1 and TRBJ1-1; no definite D call. V shed 0 bases and J shed 0 bases, with 9 bases lying between them. CDR3 length equals 15 residues. CDR1 is SGHRS and CDR2 is YFSETQ in the germline V gene.

The V gene is TRBV30, the J gene TRBJ2-7, with 7 bases fitting TRBD2. Germline V gives CDR1 GTSNPN, CDR2 SVGIG (reference sequence). CDR3 length: 15 amino acids. The J segment lost 2 bases and the V segment lost 3 bases, leaving 10 bases of the junction unmatched. The CDR3 protein is CAWRRSSGGTYEQYF. CDR3 nucleotides: TGTGCCTGGAGGCGGTCTAGCGGAGGGACCTACGAGCAGTACTTC.

The V gene is TRBV9, the J gene TRBJ2-3; TRBD2 matches at 10 bases. Germline assignment: CDR1 SGDLS and CDR2 YYNGEE. J lost 2 bases, V lost 2 bases, and 5 bases had no gene match. The CDR3 is made up of 16 amino acids. As DNA, the CDR3 is TGTGCCAGCAGCGTGAGCGGGGGGGCCGACACAGATACGCAGTATTTT. Protein: CASSVSGGADTDTQYF.

The chain couples TRBV9 to TRBJ2-3; the D gene is possibly TRBD1 (5 bases). This CDR3 spans 16 amino acids. From germline, CDR1 is SGDLS and CDR2 YYNGEE. Trimming pared 3 bases from V and 0 bases from J, leaving 14 bases between. The CDR3 region has the DNA TGTGCCAGCAGCGAGGGGCAGGGATGGAGCACAGATACGCAGTATTTT. Protein product: CASSEGQGWSTDTQYF.